The rows below give T cell receptor beta chains drawn from one sample of a study of T cell repertoires in cytomegalovirus infection. For these TCRs, the target antigens are not known. Using its own MiXCR run on the reads, TCRdb lists one record per CDR3 protein. The sample comprises 750,000 to 900,000 distinct CDR3 sequences, 29% of which are singletons, and around 12% rests with the top ten. The sequences come from cultured CD8+ T cells from PBMCs, collected from culture after CMV antigen stimulation. The receptors stem from a human donor in good health (CMV status not recorded). Some clones in this sample may be carry-over from other donors' samples. Both conserved end residues are part of each CDR3. The D gene is left open where the match is weak. Rows may omit the clone size; those that give it use once, few, many or a size class.

J	size	V	D	CDR3	DNA
TRBJ2-7	many	TRBV7-2	.	CASSLEGYRLNYEQYF	TGTGCCAGCAGCTTAGAAGGATATCGACTAAACTACGAGCAGTACTTC
TRBJ2-6	.	TRBV29-1	TRBD1	CSAWDREILSGANVLTF	TGCAGCGCGTGGGACAGGGAAATCCTCTCTGGGGCCAACGTCCTGACTTTC
TRBJ2-5	.	TRBV6-5	.	CASSYPGAQETQYF	TGTGCCAGCAGTTACCCAGGGGCACAAGAGACCCAGTACTTC
TRBJ1-5	.	TRBV6-2/TRBV6-3	.	CASSYGAVNQPQHF	TGTGCCAGCAGTTACGGGGCCGTCAATCAGCCCCAGCATTTT
TRBJ1-1	many	TRBV7-8	.	CASSAQPNTEAFF	TGTGCCAGCAGTGCTCAGCCTAACACTGAAGCTTTCTTT
TRBJ2-3	.	TRBV4-2	.	CASSGLGDTDTQYF	TGTGCCAGCAGCGGCCTAGGAGACACAGATACGCAGTATTTT
TRBJ2-5	.	TRBV15	.	CATSPRGIETQYF	TGTGCCACCAGCCCAAGGGGGATCGAGACCCAGTACTTC
TRBJ1-1	.	TRBV27	.	CASSLITGSEAFF	TGTGCCAGCAGTTTAATAACAGGGTCTGAAGCTTTCTTT
TRBJ1-1	.	TRBV7-9	.	CASSSTSEGNTEAFF	TGTGCCAGCAGCTCCACTAGTGAGGGGAACACTGAAGCTTTCTTT
TRBJ2-7	many	TRBV7-2	.	CASSSNGYEQYF	TGTGCCAGCAGTTCCAACGGATACGAGCAGTACTTC
TRBJ2-5	few	TRBV2	TRBD2	CASVTSGGQETQYF	TGTGCCAGCGTCACTAGCGGGGGGCAAGAGACCCAGTACTTC
TRBJ2-1	.	TRBV6-5	TRBD1	CASSPLGQLSSYNEQFF	TGTGCCAGCAGTCCATTGGGACAGCTGAGCTCCTACAATGAGCAGTTCTTC
TRBJ1-1	.	TRBV7-9	.	CASSLEGVWAFF	TGTGCCAGCAGCTTAGAGGGGGTCTGGGCTTTCTTT
TRBJ2-3	many	TRBV7-6	.	CASSLQRPHTQYF	TGTGCCAGCAGCTTACAGCGACCCCATACGCAGTATTTT
TRBJ1-2	.	TRBV20-1	.	CSARESSLFYGYTF	TGCAGTGCTAGAGAGAGCAGCTTGTTCTATGGCTACACCTTC
TRBJ1-6	.	TRBV2	TRBD1	CASNPGTDRRIFVSPLHF	TGTGCCAGCAATCCTGGGACAGACAGGAGGATTTTTGTTTCACCCCTCCACTTT
TRBJ1-5	many	TRBV6-6	TRBD1	CASSYVWDRGPLNQPQHF	TGTGCCAGCAGTTACGTTTGGGACAGGGGCCCTCTCAATCAGCCCCAGCATTTT
TRBJ1-2	few	TRBV7-2	TRBD1	CASTRDSLQHYGYTF	TGTGCCAGCACCAGGGACAGCCTGCAGCACTATGGCTACACCTTC
TRBJ2-5	many	TRBV2	TRBD1	CASRGAGGQETQYF	TGTGCCAGCAGGGGCGCAGGGGGCCAAGAGACCCAGTACTTC
TRBJ1-5	many	TRBV7-9	.	CASSLYNQPQHF	TGTGCCAGCAGCTTATATAATCAGCCCCAGCATTTT
TRBJ1-2	few	TRBV7-6	TRBD1	CASSYNRGGNYGYTF	TGTGCCAGCAGCTACAACAGGGGGGGAAACTATGGCTACACCTTC
TRBJ2-1	few	TRBV5-4	.	CASSLLGDLLYNEQFF	TGTGCCAGCAGCCTACTCGGGGACCTCCTTTACAATGAGCAGTTCTTC
TRBJ2-1	.	TRBV11-2	TRBD1	CASSLTGGYSEQFF	TGTGCCAGCAGCTTAACAGGGGGTTACAGTGAGCAGTTCTTC
TRBJ1-2	few	TRBV25-1	TRBD1	CASSPTGGLGYTF	TGTGCCAGCAGTCCGACAGGGGGTTTGGGCTACACCTTC
TRBJ2-2	.	TRBV7-9	TRBD1	CASSYDTGGVTGELFF	TGTGCCAGCAGCTACGACACAGGGGGCGTCACCGGGGAGCTGTTTTTT
TRBJ2-7	.	TRBV13	.	CASSPRAGQFYEQYF	TGTGCCAGCAGTCCCCGGGCGGGACAGTTCTACGAGCAGTACTTC
TRBJ1-5	few	TRBV20-1	.	CSAIVLYSNQPQHF	TGCAGTGCTATAGTCCTTTATAGCAATCAGCCCCAGCATTTT
TRBJ1-5	.	TRBV4-1	TRBD1	CASSQDGTGGHQPQHF	TGCGCCAGCAGCCAAGATGGGACAGGGGGGCATCAGCCCCAGCATTTT
TRBJ2-1	many	TRBV4-1	TRBD1	CASSQDAQGVLYNEQFF	TGCGCCAGCAGCCAAGATGCCCAGGGGGTGCTATACAATGAGCAGTTCTTC
TRBJ2-5	.	TRBV6-5	.	CASSQYSRYQETQYF	TGTGCCAGCAGTCAATACTCGAGGTACCAAGAGACCCAGTACTTC
TRBJ2-3	many	TRBV7-6	.	CASSPNSWVRLDTQYF	TGTGCCAGCAGCCCTAATAGTTGGGTTCGCCTGGATACGCAGTATTTT
TRBJ2-1	few	TRBV27	.	CASSLSGKGKEQFF	TGTGCCAGCAGTTTATCGGGTAAAGGGAAAGAGCAGTTCTTC
TRBJ2-5	few	TRBV7-8	.	CANSPRWEQETQYF	TGTGCCAACAGCCCCCGATGGGAGCAAGAGACCCAGTACTTC
TRBJ2-3	few	TRBV5-1	TRBD2	CASSLEASGGPNTQYF	TGCGCCAGCAGCTTGGAGGCTAGCGGGGGACCGAATACGCAGTATTTT
TRBJ2-1	many	TRBV11-3	TRBD1	CASSPGTGLANEQFF	TGTGCCAGCAGCCCCGGGACAGGGTTAGCCAATGAGCAGTTCTTC
TRBJ1-1	few	TRBV14	.	CASSQGGEITEAFF	TGTGCCAGCAGCCAAGGTGGCGAGATAACTGAAGCTTTCTTT
TRBJ2-1	many	TRBV15	TRBD2	CATSSGGGARNEQFF	TGTGCCACCAGCAGTGGCGGGGGGGCTCGGAATGAGCAGTTCTTC